The 32 T cell receptor beta chains listed next were all sequenced from one sample in a study of cytomegalovirus exposure and HLA in healthy donors. The PCR was carried out with 60 Vbeta primers and 13 Jbeta primers. The repertoire was sequenced with immunoSEQ multiplex PCR; TCRdb's copy has only in-frame clones and lacks some. The sample shows more than 140,000 clones, 82% of them seen only once. Material: PBMCs. The receptors derive from a woman between 40 and 50 years old in good health and CMV-seronegative.

The sample holds a few counts of this clone. J is TRBJ2-7 and V is TRBV7-2, with TRBD2 identical over 12 bases. CDR3 size: 16 residues. The V gene end was trimmed by 2 bases and the J gene end by 4 bases; junction bases not matched to a gene: 6. The germline V gene encodes CDR1 SGHTA and CDR2 FQGNSA. The CDR3 reads CASSLRLAGGRYEQYF. CDR3 sequence (DNA): TGTGCCAGCAGCTTAAGGCTAGCGGGAGGGAGGTACGAGCAGTACTTC. Filled out from reference TRBV7-2 and TRBJ2-7, the complete variable domain reads GAGVSQSPSNKVTEKGKDVELRCDPISGHTALYWYRQSLGQGLEFLIYFQGNSAPDKSGLPSDRFSAERTGGSVSTLTIQRTQQEDSAVYLCASSLRLAGGRYEQYFGPGTRLTVT.

J is TRBJ1-6 and V is TRBV13, with 9 bases identical to TRBD1. CDR3 length equals 16 residues. The germline CDR1 and CDR2 sequences are PRHDT and FYEKMQ (reference sequence). The J segment lost 3 bases and the V segment lost 0 bases, leaving 0 bases of the junction unmatched. Written as DNA, the CDR3 is TGTGCCAGCAGCTTAGGGGGACAGGGCTATAATTCACCCCTCCACTTT. Protein product: CASSLGGQGYNSPLHF.

This chain uses TRBV2 with TRBJ2-7; D unresolved. V was cut by 3 bases and J by 4 bases, with 7 bases left in between. Germline V gives CDR1 SNHLY, CDR2 FYNNEI. This CDR3 spans 12 amino acids. CDR3 amino acids: CASSDWRYEQYF. Written as DNA, the CDR3 is TGTGCCAGCAGTGATTGGCGGTACGAGCAGTACTTC.

This chain uses TRBV6-6 with TRBJ2-5; 8 bases are a match to TRBD2. Germline loops: CDR1 MNHNY, CDR2 SVGAGI (reference sequence). The CDR3 covers 16 residues. With V trimmed by 3 bases and J by 5 bases, 11 bases remained unmatched. CDR3 sequence: CASSYQGTSYAETQYF. CDR3 sequence (DNA): TGTGCCAGCAGTTATCAAGGGACTAGTTACGCCGAGACCCAGTACTTC.

This rearrangement joins TRBV5-1 to TRBJ2-3; TRBD2 aligns across 8 bases. Germline CDR1 reads SGHRS; CDR2 reads YFSETQ. V gave up 4 bases and J gave up 0 bases; unmatched junction bases: 7. This CDR3 spans 16 amino acids. The CDR3 reads CASSPRTSPSTDTQYF. Written as DNA, the CDR3 is TGCGCCAGCAGCCCGAGGACTAGCCCTAGCACAGATACGCAGTATTTT.

This clone was detected a few times. The chain links TRBV7-9 to TRBJ1-3, with no clear D. CDR3 length equals 13 residues. Between the trimmed V and J ends, which lost 1 base and 5 bases, there was a span of 6 bases. In germline, CDR1 is SEHNR, CDR2 FQNEAQ (reference sequence). CDR3 in amino acids: CASSLGGRNTIYF. In DNA, the CDR3 is TGTGCCAGCAGCTTAGGAGGCCGAAACACCATATATTTT.

The chain employs TRBV25-1 and TRBJ2-7; 7 nucleotides agree with TRBD2. The CDR3 totals 13 residues. The V gene end was trimmed by 3 bases and the J gene end by 3 bases; junction bases not matched to a gene: 2. Germline CDR1 reads MGHDK; CDR2 reads SYGVNS. The CDR3 is CASSEGLNYEQYF. The CDR3, as DNA: TGTGCCAGCAGTGAGGGACTAAACTACGAGCAGTACTTC.

The chain joins TRBV27 to TRBJ2-3; possible D gene TRBD1, 6 bases. This CDR3 is 17 amino acids long. V was pared by 4 bases and J by 0 bases, with 17 bases between. Looked up from germline, CDR1 is MNHEY and CDR2 is SMNVEV (reference sequence). The CDR3 sequence is CASSYLRGGGSTDTQYF. CDR3 DNA: TGTGCCAGCAGTTACCTCAGAGGGGGTGGGAGCACAGATACGCAGTATTTT.

V gene TRBV30 combines with J gene TRBJ2-1; D not certain. Germline loops: CDR1 GTSNPN, CDR2 SVGIG (reference sequence). The germline V and J ends were trimmed by 4 bases and 0 bases, with 10 bases remaining between them. This CDR3 has 14 amino acids. For the CDR3, the DNA is TGTGCCTGGAAATTCTCCGGCTCCTACAATGAGCAGTTCTTC. Translation gives CAWKFSGSYNEQFF.

The J gene is TRBJ2-7, the V gene TRBV13; 7 nucleotides agree with TRBD1. V dropped 4 bases and J dropped 0; count of bases not matched to a gene: 3. The CDR3 is made up of 14 amino acids. Germline assignment: CDR1 PRHDT and CDR2 FYEKMQ (reference sequence). This CDR3 reads CASSSGTASYEQYF. In nucleotides, the CDR3 is TGTGCCAGCAGCTCCGGGACAGCCTCCTACGAGCAGTACTTC.

V is TRBV7-7 and J is TRBJ2-2, with no clear D. Germline assignment: CDR1 SSHAT and CDR2 FNYEAQ (reference sequence). This CDR3 is 11 amino acids long. Between the trimmed V and J ends, which lost 4 bases and 8 bases, there was a span of 5 bases. Here the CDR3 DNA reads TGTGCCAGCAGCTGGCGGGGGGAGCTGTTTTTT. The encoded protein is CASSWRGELFF.

The V gene is TRBV6-5, the J gene TRBJ2-1; tentative D call: TRBD2 (5 bases). This CDR3 spans 16 amino acids. Germline values: CDR1 MNHEY, CDR2 SVGAGI. V lost 2 bases and J 2 bases, leaving 13 bases between the germline ends. CDR3 bases: TGTGCCAGCAGTTACGTTACGAGCGGACCCTACAATGAGCAGTTCTTC. This encodes CASSYVTSGPYNEQFF.

V usage is TRBV7-8 and J usage is TRBJ1-1; D might be TRBD1 (6 bases). The CDR3 consists of 16 residues. The V gene's germline CDR1 is SGHVS and CDR2 FQNEAQ. Between the trimmed V and J ends, which lost 5 bases and 0 bases, there was a span of 16 bases. CDR3 sequence (DNA): TGTGCCAGCAGCATCCGGGACACAAAGCTGAACACTGAAGCTTTCTTT. This encodes CASSIRDTKLNTEAFF. Combining the CDR3 with reference TRBV7-8 and TRBJ1-1 gives the whole variable domain GAGVSQSPRYKVAKRGQDVALRCDPISGHVSLFWYQQALGQGPEFLTYFQNEAQLDKSGLPSDRFFAERPEGSVSTLKIQRTQQEDSAVYLCASSIRDTKLNTEAFFGQGTRLTVV.

V usage is TRBV21-1 and J usage is TRBJ2-7; the table assigns TRBD1, which was not confirmed against the DNA. TRBV21-1 is termed a pseudogene. This CDR3 contains 14 residues. The CDR3 spells CASSPWDRVYEQYF. CDR3 nucleotides: TGTGCCAGCAGCCCCTGGGACAGAGTCTACGAGCAGTACTTC.

V usage is TRBV4-1 and J usage is TRBJ1-4, with TRBD1 matching 8 bases. The germline gives CDR1 MGHRA, CDR2 YSYEKL. V lost 0 bases to trimming and J lost 8 bases; unmatched junction nucleotides: 8. The CDR3 runs to 16 residues. The chain's CDR3 is CASSQDKDRADEKLFF. In nucleotides, the CDR3 is TGCGCCAGCAGCCAAGATAAGGACAGGGCGGACGAAAAACTGTTTTTT.

This clone was counted a single time. V usage is TRBV6-1 and J usage is TRBJ2-5, with a possible D match to TRBD2 (5 bases). Gene TRBJ2-7 matches the end of the DNA better, so the J call may be wrong. CDR1 and CDR2 from the germline V gene are MNHNS and SASEGT. The CDR3 length is 15 residues. The CDR3 region has the DNA TGTGCCAGCAGCGGACTCTCGCCGAACTCCTACGAGCAGTACTTC. Translated, it gives CASSGLSPNSYEQYF.

Only one count was recorded for this clone. The chain carries TRBV9 and TRBJ1-1; D is uncertain. The CDR3 length is 13 residues. V lost 3 bases and J 1 base, leaving 7 bases between the germline ends. Germline lookup yields CDR1 SGDLS and CDR2 YYNGEE. The CDR3 region is CASSGTENTEAFF. DNA for the CDR3: TGTGCCAGCAGCGGGACTGAGAACACTGAAGCTTTCTTT.

This clone has a single count. V usage is TRBV4-2 and J usage is TRBJ2-1; 8 bases fit TRBD2. CDR3 length: 16 residues. Trimming took 1 base from V and 10 from J; bases not matched to a gene: 12. Germline values: CDR1 LGHNA, CDR2 YNFKEQ. In DNA form, the CDR3 reads TGTGCCAGCAGCCAAGTCTCGGCGGGAGGATCGGGGGAGCAGTTCTTC. Encoded protein: CASSQVSAGGSGEQFF.

The table lists this clone with a few counts. The chain carries TRBV7-2 and TRBJ1-5; possible D gene TRBD1, 5 bases. Between the trimmed V and J ends, which lost 6 bases and 3 bases, there was a span of 15 bases. Looked up from germline, CDR1 is SGHTA and CDR2 is FQGNSA. The CDR3 extends over 15 amino acids. The DNA of the CDR3 is TGTGCCAGCAGTACAGCAGGGAAGGTCAATCAGCCCCAGCATTTT. This translates into CASSTAGKVNQPQHF.

The V call is TRBV28, the J call TRBJ2-3; weak D call: TRBD2 (5 bases). V lost 10 bases and J 1 base, leaving 15 bases between the germline ends. The CDR3 spans 14 residues. Germline V gene data show CDR1 as MDHEN and CDR2 as SYDVKM. The CDR3 DNA reads TGTGCCACCCGCGCCTTTAGCGGCACAGATACGCAGTATTTT. It codes for CATRAFSGTDTQYF.

This rearrangement joins TRBV28 to TRBJ2-4; D remains unclear. This CDR3 comprises 13 residues. Looked up from germline, CDR1 is MDHEN and CDR2 is SYDVKM. The V end was cut by 8 bases, the J end by 0 bases, with 8 bases between. The CDR3 region has the DNA TGTGCCAGCTACTATTCAGCCAAAAACATTCAGTACTTC. Its translation is CASYYSAKNIQYF.

The CDR3, as DNA: TGCGCCAGCAGCCTACTAGCGGGAGGCTACAATGAGCAGTTCTTC. It is translated as CASSLLAGGYNEQFF. This rearrangement joins TRBV10-1 to TRBJ2-1; 12 positions match TRBD2. The CDR3 covers 15 residues. CDR1 and CDR2 from the germline V gene are WNHNN and SYGVQD (reference sequence). Trimming removed 6 bases from V and 3 bases from J; junction bases left unmatched: 3.

The V and J genes are TRBV6-5 and TRBJ2-7, with 7 positions matching TRBD2. Losses at the gene ends were 6 bases for V and 3 bases for J; bases not matched to a gene: 5. This CDR3 is built from 13 residues. The germline V gene encodes CDR1 MNHEY and CDR2 SVGAGI. CDR3 amino acids: CASRLLASYEQYF. The DNA of the CDR3 is TGTGCCAGCAGACTACTAGCGAGCTACGAGCAGTACTTC.

The V gene is TRBV7-6, the J gene TRBJ1-5; D possibly corresponds to TRBD1 (5 bases). The germline V and J ends were trimmed by 0 bases and 0 bases, with 15 bases remaining between them. CDR1 SGHVS and CDR2 FNYEAQ come from the germline V gene. This CDR3 contains 18 residues. This chain's CDR3 is CASSLAPPTEYSNQPQHF. The CDR3 DNA sequence: TGTGCCAGCAGCTTAGCTCCCCCGACAGAGTATAGCAATCAGCCCCAGCATTTT.

This clone was picked up one time. This chain uses TRBV7-9 with TRBJ2-1; D gene ambiguous. The V end lost 5 bases, the J end lost 6 bases, and 14 bases lay between the germline ends. The CDR3 covers 14 residues. In germline, CDR1 is SEHNR, CDR2 FQNEAQ (reference sequence). CDR3 sequence reads: CASSPPVTPNEQFF. DNA of the CDR3: TGTGCCAGCAGCCCCCCAGTGACTCCCAATGAGCAGTTCTTC.

The rearrangement links TRBV6-5 to TRBJ2-7; 10 bases are a match to TRBD1. After removal of 5 bases from V and 5 bases from J, the junction contained 9 bases not matched to a gene. There are 15 residues in the CDR3. Germline V CDR1 and CDR2: MNHEY, SVGAGI. CDR3 in amino acids: CASSAQRGQGHEQYF. The CDR3 DNA reads TGTGCCAGCAGTGCCCAGCGGGGACAGGGGCACGAGCAGTACTTC.

The CDR3 region has the DNA TGTGCCAGCAATCCCGGGAGCAATCAGCCCCAGCATTTT. Protein sequence: CASNPGSNQPQHF. This chain links TRBV2 with TRBJ1-5; no clear D. Germline V gene lookup returns CDR1 SNHLY and CDR2 FYNNEI. The CDR3 runs 13 residues. V lost 7 bases, J lost 1 base, and 8 bases lay in between.

The V and J genes are TRBV6-5 and TRBJ1-5, with unresolved D. This CDR3 is 13 amino acids long. V was pared by 0 bases and J by 7 bases, with 7 bases between. Germline CDR1 and CDR2: MNHEY and SVGAGI. The CDR3 region is CASSYSSLQPQHF. The DNA for the CDR3 is TGTGCCAGCAGTTACTCTTCTCTACAGCCCCAGCATTTT.

The chain uses TRBV28 and TRBJ1-4; tentative D call: TRBD1 (6 bases). V lost 4 bases and J lost 0, with 21 bases in between. CDR1 is MDHEN, CDR2 SYDVKM, per germline. The CDR3 is 19 amino acids. CDR3 amino acids: CASSYETRDIWTTNEKLFF. CDR3 in DNA: TGTGCCAGCAGTTATGAAACCCGGGACATATGGACAACTAATGAAAAACTGTTTTTT.

The chain recombines TRBV7-9 with TRBJ2-1; possible D gene TRBD1, 5 bases. This CDR3 has 16 residues. Trimming took off 4 bases at V and 0 bases at J, with 13 bases between the two ends. CDR1 and CDR2 from the germline V gene are SEHNR and FQNEAQ (reference sequence). CDR3 sequence reads: CASSWSGLSSYNEQFF. CDR3 DNA: TGTGCCAGCAGCTGGTCAGGGCTGAGCTCCTACAATGAGCAGTTCTTC.

V gene TRBV11-2 combines with J gene TRBJ2-7; a weak D match, TRBD2 (6 bases). CDR3 length: 16 amino acids. The germline gives CDR1 SGHAT, CDR2 FQNNGV. Trimming left V 5 bases short and J 2 bases short, with 19 bases between. CDR3 sequence reads: CASSRHLGGQTYEQYF. DNA for the CDR3: TGTGCCAGCAGCCGCCACCTAGGAGGGCAAACCTACGAGCAGTACTTC.

The V gene is TRBV7-2, the J gene TRBJ2-5; D is undetermined. Germline lookup yields CDR1 SGHTA and CDR2 FQGNSA. The CDR3 runs 14 residues. V was shortened by 1 base and J by 2 bases, with 8 bases between the two germline ends. The CDR3, as DNA: TGTGCCAGCAGCTTAGGTCTGCTACAAGAGACCCAGTACTTC. The encoded protein is CASSLGLLQETQYF.